The text below deals with one T cell receptor (beta chain). The antigen is not known. This CDR3 comprises 17 residues. Germline assignment: CDR1 SGHVS and CDR2 FNYEAQ. Trimming at V came to 1 base and at J to 4 bases, leaving 7 bases not matched to a gene. Blood draws occurred at baseline, cycle 4 day 1, and cycle 7 day 1. Some clones are missing from TCRdb's copy, which holds only in-frame ones; the method was immunoSEQ multiplex PCR. The table lists some 30,000 clones, nearly 95% of them singletons. The data were taken from a study of OX40 agonist ivuxolimab in advanced cancers. Study results and caveats: Relatively little clonal expansion, among the lowest observed, appeared in partial responders at 0.1-3.0 mg/kg. Also showing low normalized T-cell clonal expansion were some of the nonresponders.

This chain connects TRBV7-6 to TRBJ2-1, with 10 positions matching TRBD2. The sequencing here drew on CD4+ or CD8+ T cells sorted from blood, taken in a trial of the OX40 agonist ivuxolimab. This TCR derives from an adult with an advanced solid tumor such as melanoma, head and neck, liver or kidney cancer. CDR3 coding DNA: TGTGCCAGCAGCTTAGGTTCTAGCGGGGGCTTATACAATGAGCAGTTCTTC. It yields the protein CASSLGSSGGLYNEQFF.